These T cell receptor beta chains were read from a single sample in a study of tumor and adjacent non-tumor tissue in lung cancer. TCRdb itself ran the multiplex PCR reads through MiXCR, one entry per CDR3 protein. The sample consists of nearly 50,000 distinct CDR3 sequences, under 75% of them appearing once. Sequences were obtained from distant non-tumor lung tissue. Receptors were obtained from a woman aged 70-85 years with non-small cell lung cancer. Each CDR3 is given with its conserved first and last residue. A D gene is named only where the DNA matches it firmly. Not all rows give a size; the values are once, few, many and, for expanded clones, a class.

D gene: NA; clone size: NA; V gene: TRBV6-1; J gene: TRBJ1-5; CDR3 DNA: TGTGACAGCAACCTAAACGGAAGACAGCCCCAGCATTTT; CDR3 protein: CDSNLNGRQPQHF
D gene: TRBD2; clone size: NA; V gene: TRBV6-2/TRBV6-3; J gene: TRBJ2-1; CDR3 DNA: TGTGCCAGCAATTACCCTGGGAGGGGCAATGAGCAGTTCTTC; CDR3 protein: CASNYPGRGNEQFF
D gene: NA; clone size: NA; V gene: TRBV29-1; J gene: TRBJ2-5; CDR3 DNA: TGTGGCGTTGAAAGGGGATTGGCGGAAGAGACCCAGTACTTC; CDR3 protein: CGVERGLAEETQYF
D gene: TRBD1; clone size: NA; V gene: TRBV28; J gene: TRBJ1-5; CDR3 DNA: TGTGCCAGCAGTCCAACGACAGGGACCCCCCATCGGCCCCAGCATTTT; CDR3 protein: CASSPTTGTPHRPQHF
D gene: TRBD1; clone size: once; V gene: TRBV6-2/TRBV6-3; J gene: TRBJ1-5; CDR3 DNA: TGTGCCAACAGGGGACAGGGTGTTGCTGAGCCCCAGCATTTT; CDR3 protein: CANRGQGVAEPQHF
D gene: NA; clone size: NA; V gene: TRBV30; J gene: TRBJ1-5; CDR3 DNA: TGTGCCTGGAATGTAGACGGGAATCAGCCCCAGCATTTT; CDR3 protein: CAWNVDGNQPQHF
D gene: NA; clone size: many; V gene: TRBV10-1; J gene: TRBJ2-2; CDR3 DNA: TGCGCCAGCAGGGCCGGGGCAGGGGACACCGGGGAGCTGTTTTTT; CDR3 protein: CASRAGAGDTGELFF
D gene: TRBD2; clone size: NA; V gene: TRBV6-6; J gene: TRBJ2-3; CDR3 DNA: TGTGCCAGCAGTTGGAGGACTAGTACAGATACTCAGTATTTT; CDR3 protein: CASSWRTSTDTQYF
D gene: TRBD1; clone size: many; V gene: TRBV4-1; J gene: TRBJ1-3; CDR3 DNA: TGCGCCAGCAGCCAAGCGGGACAGGGTCTCGGAAACACCATATATTTT; CDR3 protein: CASSQAGQGLGNTIYF
D gene: NA; clone size: NA; V gene: TRBV7-9; J gene: TRBJ1-5; CDR3 DNA: TGTGCCAGCAGCTTAGGGCGGGACCCCTGGGAGGCCCAGCATTTT; CDR3 protein: CASSLGRDPWEAQHF
D gene: TRBD1; clone size: NA; V gene: TRBV29-1; J gene: TRBJ2-1; CDR3 DNA: TGTAGCGCTCCATCCAGGGGGCACAACAATGAGCAGTTCTTC; CDR3 protein: CSAPSRGHNNEQFF
D gene: NA; clone size: NA; V gene: TRBV2; J gene: TRBJ1-5; CDR3 DNA: TGTGCCAGCAGTGCGTCGGACGGTAACAATCAGCCCCAGCATTTT; CDR3 protein: CASSASDGNNQPQHF
D gene: NA; clone size: NA; V gene: TRBV29-1; J gene: TRBJ2-5; CDR3 DNA: TGCAGCGTTAAATCAGAACAGGGACTAGAGACCCAGTACTTC; CDR3 protein: CSVKSEQGLETQYF
D gene: NA; clone size: NA; V gene: TRBV14; J gene: TRBJ1-6; CDR3 DNA: TGTGCCAACAGCCGAATCCCTGATAATTCACCCCTCCACTTT; CDR3 protein: CANSRIPDNSPLHF
D gene: NA; clone size: NA; V gene: TRBV6-5; J gene: TRBJ1-2; CDR3 DNA: TGTGTCAGCAGTTACCAAGGAGGGAACTATGGCTACACCTTT; CDR3 protein: CVSSYQGGNYGYTF
D gene: TRBD2; clone size: few; V gene: TRBV5-1; J gene: TRBJ2-7; CDR3 DNA: TGCGCCAGCAGCATCGGACTAGCGGGAGGCGGGCTTTACGAGCAGTACTTC; CDR3 protein: CASSIGLAGGGLYEQYF
D gene: NA; clone size: NA; V gene: TRBV20-1; J gene: TRBJ2-3; CDR3 DNA: TGCAGTGCCAAGAGTTGGGTCGTAGATACGCAGTATTTT; CDR3 protein: CSAKSWVVDTQYF
D gene: TRBD1; clone size: once; V gene: TRBV29-1; J gene: TRBJ2-7; CDR3 DNA: TGCAGCGTTATCTCCGGGACAGGGCCTTGGGAGTACGAGCAATACTTC; CDR3 protein: CSVISGTGPWEYEQYF
D gene: TRBD2; clone size: NA; V gene: TRBV29-1; J gene: TRBJ2-1; CDR3 DNA: TGCAGCGCCCTAGGGACTAGAGGGAGGGGGGCTTACAATGAGCAGTTCTTC; CDR3 protein: CSALGTRGRGAYNEQFF
D gene: NA; clone size: many; V gene: TRBV5-4; J gene: TRBJ2-2; CDR3 DNA: TGTGCCAGCAGCTTGGTTCAGGCGGTTGCCGGGGAGCTGTTTTTT; CDR3 protein: CASSLVQAVAGELFF
D gene: NA; clone size: NA; V gene: TRBV6-1; J gene: TRBJ2-2; CDR3 DNA: TGTGCCAGCAATGAAACTTGGTCGAGAGCAGACGATAACACCGGGGACCTGTTTTTT; CDR3 protein: CASNETWSRADDNTGDLFF
D gene: NA; clone size: NA; V gene: TRBV11-1; J gene: TRBJ1-2; CDR3 DNA: TGTGCCAGCAGTCATTCGGGAGTTGGCTTTGCCTACAACTTC; CDR3 protein: CASSHSGVGFAYNF
D gene: TRBD2; clone size: few; V gene: TRBV20-1; J gene: TRBJ2-1; CDR3 DNA: TGCAGTGCTAGACTTGCCCGGGAGGGCCTTTCGGATGAGCAGTTCTTC; CDR3 protein: CSARLAREGLSDEQFF
D gene: NA; clone size: NA; V gene: TRBV5-4; J gene: TRBJ1-1; CDR3 DNA: TGTGCCAGCAGCGTCCCCGGGCAGGGGAGCATCGAAGCTCTCTTT; CDR3 protein: CASSVPGQGSIEALF
D gene: NA; clone size: once; V gene: TRBV6-1; J gene: TRBJ1-2; CDR3 DNA: TGTGCCAGCAGTGATAGACAGACACCTTGGTATGGCTACACCTTC; CDR3 protein: CASSDRQTPWYGYTF
D gene: NA; clone size: NA; V gene: TRBV11-2; J gene: TRBJ2-1; CDR3 DNA: TGTGTCAGCAGCTTAGTCGACTGGGGCCTCAATGAGCACTTCTTC; CDR3 protein: CVSSLVDWGLNEHFF
D gene: NA; clone size: NA; V gene: TRBV30; J gene: TRBJ2-1; CDR3 DNA: TGTGCCTGGAGTGCGGGGCATCTCTACAATGAGCAGTTCTTC; CDR3 protein: CAWSAGHLYNEQFF
D gene: NA; clone size: once; V gene: TRBV6-2/TRBV6-3; J gene: TRBJ2-3; CDR3 DNA: TGTACCAGTAGCCGAGACAGCACAGATATGCAGTATTTT; CDR3 protein: CTSSRDSTDMQYF
D gene: NA; clone size: many; V gene: TRBV20-1; J gene: TRBJ1-1; CDR3 DNA: TGCAGTGCGCACAGGACAGAGAACACTGAAGCTTTCTTT; CDR3 protein: CSAHRTENTEAFF
D gene: TRBD1; clone size: NA; V gene: TRBV6-2/TRBV6-3; J gene: TRBJ2-1; CDR3 DNA: TGTGCCAGCAGTCACAACAGGGGTGGTTCGAATGAGCAGTTCTTC; CDR3 protein: CASSHNRGGSNEQFF
D gene: NA; clone size: few; V gene: TRBV20-1; J gene: TRBJ2-3; CDR3 DNA: TGCAGTGCTCCCCTAGTGCCCGAGCGGGCGGATACGCAGTATTTT; CDR3 protein: CSAPLVPERADTQYF
D gene: TRBD2; clone size: NA; V gene: TRBV4-2; J gene: TRBJ2-2; CDR3 DNA: TGTACCAGCAGCCAAGATAGGGCGAGCGGGGGGAACACCGGGGAGCTGTTTTTT; CDR3 protein: CTSSQDRASGGNTGELFF
D gene: NA; clone size: once; V gene: TRBV29-1; J gene: TRBJ1-1; CDR3 DNA: TGCAGCGCTGGGACATGCCTTAACACTAAGGCTTTCTTT; CDR3 protein: CSAGTCLNTKAFF
D gene: NA; clone size: NA; V gene: TRBV20-1; J gene: TRBJ2-1; CDR3 DNA: TGTAGTGCATTGGGCGTGGCCAACAATGAGCAGTTCTTC; CDR3 protein: CSALGVANNEQFF
D gene: TRBD2; clone size: once; V gene: TRBV6-1; J gene: TRBJ2-5; CDR3 DNA: TGTGCCAGCAGTGATGATCTAGCGGGAGTTGAGACCCGGTACTTC; CDR3 protein: CASSDDLAGVETRYF
D gene: TRBD2; clone size: NA; V gene: TRBV20-1; J gene: TRBJ2-7; CDR3 DNA: TGCAGTGCGACTCCTAGCGGGAGGGCGCGGGATCAGTACTTC; CDR3 protein: CSATPSGRARDQYF
D gene: TRBD1; clone size: NA; V gene: TRBV29-1; J gene: TRBJ2-7; CDR3 DNA: TGCAACGTTGGACAGGTGGTCCCTACCGGCGAGCAGTACTTC; CDR3 protein: CNVGQVVPTGEQYF
D gene: NA; clone size: NA; V gene: TRBV12-3/TRBV12-4; J gene: TRBJ1-1; CDR3 DNA: TGTGCCATCAGTTCGTGGGACCGCTCTGGGGCGAACACTGAAGCTTTCTTT; CDR3 protein: CAISSWDRSGANTEAFF
D gene: NA; clone size: NA; V gene: TRBV12-3/TRBV12-4; J gene: TRBJ2-1; CDR3 DNA: TGTGCCAGCGGTTTACGTGGGAACTCCTACAATGGGCAGTTCTTC; CDR3 protein: CASGLRGNSYNGQFF